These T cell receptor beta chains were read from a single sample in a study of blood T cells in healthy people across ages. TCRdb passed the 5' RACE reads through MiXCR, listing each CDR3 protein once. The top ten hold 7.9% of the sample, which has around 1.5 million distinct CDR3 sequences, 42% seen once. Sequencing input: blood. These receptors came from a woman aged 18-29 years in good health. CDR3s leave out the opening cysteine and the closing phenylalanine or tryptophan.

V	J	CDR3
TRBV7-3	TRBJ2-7	ASSLEIAGPLSYEQY
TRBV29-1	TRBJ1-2	SVEFSGANGYT
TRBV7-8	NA	ASSTRAGGWSEQY
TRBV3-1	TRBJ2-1	AGSQGQGEQF
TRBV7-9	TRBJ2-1	ASSLGFVYNEQF
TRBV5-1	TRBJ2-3	ASRAEATDTQY
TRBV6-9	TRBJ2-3	ASSYSMVAGGIDTQY
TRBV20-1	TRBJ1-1	SARGLDSMNTEAF
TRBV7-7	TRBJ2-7	ASSLDRTATYEQY
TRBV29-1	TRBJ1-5	SVEDSNQPQH
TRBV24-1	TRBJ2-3	ATSATSVQTTDTQY
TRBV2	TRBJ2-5	ASSARGGVSYNEQY
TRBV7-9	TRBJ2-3	ASSLENRGLWGSTDTQY
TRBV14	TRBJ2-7	ASSQVFNEQY
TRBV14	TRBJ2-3	ASSQDIAANTDTQY
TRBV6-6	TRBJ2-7	ASSYVGTPSYEQY
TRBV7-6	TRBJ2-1	ASSPTGLALDEQF
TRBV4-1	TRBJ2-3	ASSRASGLSTDTQY
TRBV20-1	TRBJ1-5	SAVRSNQPQH
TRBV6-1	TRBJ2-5	ASTAGWGSWETQY
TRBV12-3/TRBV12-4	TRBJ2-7	ASSYWAETGGVGAPYEQY
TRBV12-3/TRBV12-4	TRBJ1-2	ASRTAKGNYGYT
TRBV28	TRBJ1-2	ASGTGINIYGYT
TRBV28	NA	ASYDYRGTGAYEQY
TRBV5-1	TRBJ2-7	ASSLTGGRYEQY
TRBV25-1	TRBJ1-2	ASSEVPTGIYGYT
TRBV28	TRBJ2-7	ASSTPGRSSYEQY
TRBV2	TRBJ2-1	ASSGAGVSYNEQF
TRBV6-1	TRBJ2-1	ASNDGPAYNEQF
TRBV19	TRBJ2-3	ASSSRSGGLTDTQY
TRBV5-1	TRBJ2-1	ASSLLGAQYSYNEQF
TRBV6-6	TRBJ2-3	ASMGPSGDAQY
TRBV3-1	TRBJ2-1	ASSLTGTSGIQGTNEQF
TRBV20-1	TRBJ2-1	SARVGSGSYNEQF